Each of the 7 T cell receptor beta chains below was sequenced from the same sample in a study of identifying expanded T cells in peripheral blood (dated by TCRdb to between 2018 and 2021). The receptor library was made with the immunoSEQ multiplex PCR assay. The source is immuneACCESS, and TCRdb retained only in-frame sequences with V and J called. Part of the clones is not carried over; for the studies checked, unresolved V genes explain less than half of this, and the remainder is unexplained. This sample lists about 84,000 clones; approximately 83% were detected once. The ten most abundant clones make up 5.6% of the sample. The specimen was blood. The receptors were sampled from a person between 18 and 75 years old in good health.

In this sample, this clone turned up once. The chain links TRBV6-6 to TRBJ1-2; 7 nucleotides align to TRBD1. V gave up 2 bases and J gave up 7 bases; unmatched junction bases: 7. The CDR3 loop spans 14 amino acids. Germline V gene lookup returns CDR1 MNHNY and CDR2 SVGAGI (reference sequence). The CDR3 loop reads CASSYGQQGIGYTF. The CDR3 DNA reads as TGTGCCAGCAGTTACGGCCAACAGGGGATTGGCTACACCTTC.

The chain couples TRBV27 to TRBJ1-4; 7 bases match TRBD1. Germline CDR1 MNHEY, CDR2 SMNVEV (reference sequence). The CDR3 is 14 residues long. Unmatched junction bases numbered 8, after V lost 8 bases and J lost 5 bases. CDR3 bases: TGTGCCAGCCGAAGGACAGGTCGAAATGAAAAACTGTTTTTT. This codes for CASRRTGRNEKLFF.

This chain connects TRBV11-2 to TRBJ1-1; D remains unclear. Deletions cut 5 bases from V and 1 base from J, with 11 bases between. Germline V lookup: CDR1 SGHAT, CDR2 FQNNGV. CDR3 length: 14 amino acids. CDR3 in amino acids: CASSPQRGNTEAFF. The CDR3 DNA is TGTGCCAGCAGCCCCCAGCGAGGGAACACTGAAGCTTTCTTT.

The chain joins TRBV5-1 to TRBJ2-2, with 9 bases that match TRBD1. Germline trimming cut 3 bases from V and 5 bases from J; bases unmatched to any gene: 8. The CDR3 has 16 residues. Germline V gene lookup returns CDR1 SGHRS and CDR2 YFSETQ. For the CDR3, the DNA is TGCGCCAGCAGCTCTTTGCGAGGACAGGGGACCGGGGAGCTGTTTTTT. Its translation is CASSSLRGQGTGELFF.

The chain uses TRBV29-1 and TRBJ2-3, with D possibly matching TRBD1 (6 bases). The CDR3 has 14 residues. V dropped 3 bases and J dropped 2 bases, with 12 bases sitting between them. Germline CDR1 SQVTM, CDR2 ANQGSEA. CDR3 residues: CSVEDSGSTDTQYF. CDR3 sequence (DNA): TGCAGCGTTGAGGACAGTGGGTCCACAGATACGCAGTATTTT.

This chain joins TRBV6-1 and TRBJ2-7; D unclear. In germline, CDR1 is MNHNS, CDR2 SASEGT. The V end was cut by 1 base, the J end by 2 bases, with 18 bases between. The CDR3 has 17 amino acids. CDR3 in amino acids: CASSEGSRIDPAYEQYF. The CDR3 DNA follows: TGTGCCAGCAGTGAAGGAAGTCGAATCGACCCTGCCTACGAGCAGTACTTC.

The chain joins TRBV2 to TRBJ1-2; 10 bases fit TRBD1. Trimming at V came to 8 bases and at J to 2 bases, leaving 17 bases not matched to a gene. Germline CDR1 SNHLY, CDR2 FYNNEI. The CDR3 has 18 residues. The CDR3 coding sequence is TGTGCCAGCTCACGGCGTGGGGACAGGGGAATTGTCAACTATGGCTACACCTTC. It yields the protein CASSRRGDRGIVNYGYTF. The full variable domain, completed using reference TRBV2 and TRBJ1-2, is EPEVTQTPSHQVTQMGQEVILRCVPISNHLYFYWYRQILGQKVEFLVSFYNNEISEKSEIFDDQFSVERPDGSNFTLKIRSTKLEDSAMYFCASSRRGDRGIVNYGYTFGSGTRLTVV.